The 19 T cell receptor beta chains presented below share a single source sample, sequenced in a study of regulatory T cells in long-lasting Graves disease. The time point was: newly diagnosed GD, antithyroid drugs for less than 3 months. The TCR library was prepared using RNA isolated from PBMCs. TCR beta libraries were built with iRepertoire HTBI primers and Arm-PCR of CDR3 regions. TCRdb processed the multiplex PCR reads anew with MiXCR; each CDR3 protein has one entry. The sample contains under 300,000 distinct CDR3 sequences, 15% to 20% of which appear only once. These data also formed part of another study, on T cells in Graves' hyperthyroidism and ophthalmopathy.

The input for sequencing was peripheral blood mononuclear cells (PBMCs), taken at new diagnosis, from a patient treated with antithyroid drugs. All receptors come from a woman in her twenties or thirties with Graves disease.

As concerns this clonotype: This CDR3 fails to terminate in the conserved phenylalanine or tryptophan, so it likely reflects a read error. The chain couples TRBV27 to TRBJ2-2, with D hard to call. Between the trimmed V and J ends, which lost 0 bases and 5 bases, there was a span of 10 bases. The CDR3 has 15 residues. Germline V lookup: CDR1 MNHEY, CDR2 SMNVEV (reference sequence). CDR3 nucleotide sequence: TGTGCCAGCAGTTTATCAATTGTGGGGACCGGGGAGCTGTTTTCT. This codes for CASSLSIVGTGELFS.

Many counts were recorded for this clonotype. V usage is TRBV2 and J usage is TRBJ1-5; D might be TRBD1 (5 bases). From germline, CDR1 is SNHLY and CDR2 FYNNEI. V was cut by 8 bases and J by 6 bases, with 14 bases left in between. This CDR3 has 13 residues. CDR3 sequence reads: CASRRQGGQPQHF. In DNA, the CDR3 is TGTGCCAGCCGTCGGCAGGGCGGTCAGCCCCAGCATTTT.

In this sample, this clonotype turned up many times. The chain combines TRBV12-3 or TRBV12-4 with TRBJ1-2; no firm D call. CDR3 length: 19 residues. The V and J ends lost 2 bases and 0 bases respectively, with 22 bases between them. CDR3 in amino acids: CASSLSPAGSSATNYGYTF. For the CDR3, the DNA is TGTGCCAGCAGTTTATCTCCGGCCGGGAGCTCTGCAACTAACTATGGCTACACCTTC.

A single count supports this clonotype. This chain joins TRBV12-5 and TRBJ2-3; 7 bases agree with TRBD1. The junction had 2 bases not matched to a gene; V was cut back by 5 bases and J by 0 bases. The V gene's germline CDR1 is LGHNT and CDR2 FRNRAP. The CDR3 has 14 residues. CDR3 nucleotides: TGTGCTAGTGGTCGGACAGGTAGCACAGATACGCAGTATTTT. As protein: CASGRTGSTDTQYF.

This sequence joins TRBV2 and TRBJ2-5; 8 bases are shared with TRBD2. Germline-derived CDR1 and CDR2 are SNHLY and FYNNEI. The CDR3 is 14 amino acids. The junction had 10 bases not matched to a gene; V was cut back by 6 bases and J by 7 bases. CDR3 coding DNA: TGTGCCAGCAGGGAAAGACAGGCGGGAGGGACCCAGTACTTC. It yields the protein CASRERQAGGTQYF. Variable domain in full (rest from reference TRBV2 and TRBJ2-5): EPEVTQTPSHQVTQMGQEVILRCVPISNHLYFYWYRQILGQKVEFLVSFYNNEISEKSEIFDDQFSVERPDGSNFTLKIRSTKLEDSAMYFCASRERQAGGTQYFGPGTRLLVL.

The CDR3 coding sequence is TGTGCCAGCAGCTTGGACCTGATCACAGATACGCAGTATTTT. This sequence encodes CASSLDLITDTQYF. V usage is TRBV2 and J usage is TRBJ2-3; D gene unclear. Germline CDR1 and CDR2: SNHLY and FYNNEI. The CDR3 sequence is 14 residues long. Trimming pared 6 bases from V and 2 bases from J, leaving 12 bases between.

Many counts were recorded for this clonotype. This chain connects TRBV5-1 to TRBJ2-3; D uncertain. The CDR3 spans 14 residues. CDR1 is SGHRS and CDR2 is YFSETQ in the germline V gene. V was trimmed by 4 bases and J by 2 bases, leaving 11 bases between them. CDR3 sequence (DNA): TGCGCCAGCAGCAAGCAGCCTTCCACAGATACGCAGTATTTT. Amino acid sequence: CASSKQPSTDTQYF.

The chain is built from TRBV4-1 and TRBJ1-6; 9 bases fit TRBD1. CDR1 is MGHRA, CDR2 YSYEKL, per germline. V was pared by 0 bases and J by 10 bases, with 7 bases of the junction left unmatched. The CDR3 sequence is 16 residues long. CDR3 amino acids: CASSQEGRTGESPLHF. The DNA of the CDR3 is TGCGCCAGCAGCCAAGAGGGCCGGACAGGGGAATCACCCCTCCACTTT.

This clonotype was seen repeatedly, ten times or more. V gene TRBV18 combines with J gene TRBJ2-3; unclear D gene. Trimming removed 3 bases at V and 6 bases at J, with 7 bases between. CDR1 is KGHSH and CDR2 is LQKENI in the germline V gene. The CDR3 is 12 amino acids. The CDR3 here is CASSPVKDTQYF. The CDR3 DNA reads TGTGCCAGCTCACCGGTAAAGGATACGCAGTATTTT.

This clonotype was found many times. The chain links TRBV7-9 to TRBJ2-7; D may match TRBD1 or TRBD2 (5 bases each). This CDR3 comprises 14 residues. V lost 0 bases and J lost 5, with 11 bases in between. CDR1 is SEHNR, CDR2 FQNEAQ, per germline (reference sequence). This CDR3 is CASSLAPLGDEQYF. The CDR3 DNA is TGTGCCAGCAGCTTAGCCCCTTTGGGGGACGAGCAGTACTTC.

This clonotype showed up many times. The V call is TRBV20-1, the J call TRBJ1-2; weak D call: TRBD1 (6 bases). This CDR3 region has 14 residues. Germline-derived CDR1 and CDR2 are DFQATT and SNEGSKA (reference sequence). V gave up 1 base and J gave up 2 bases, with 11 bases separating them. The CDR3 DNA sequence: TGCAGTGCTAGAGTCGATACAGGGAACTATGGCTACACCTTC. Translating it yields CSARVDTGNYGYTF.

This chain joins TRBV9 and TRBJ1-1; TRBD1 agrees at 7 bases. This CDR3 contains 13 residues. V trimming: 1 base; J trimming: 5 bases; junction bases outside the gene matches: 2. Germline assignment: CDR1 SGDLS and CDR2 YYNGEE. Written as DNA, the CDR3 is TGTGCCAGCAGCGTATGGGACAGTACTGAAGCTTTCTTT. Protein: CASSVWDSTEAFF.

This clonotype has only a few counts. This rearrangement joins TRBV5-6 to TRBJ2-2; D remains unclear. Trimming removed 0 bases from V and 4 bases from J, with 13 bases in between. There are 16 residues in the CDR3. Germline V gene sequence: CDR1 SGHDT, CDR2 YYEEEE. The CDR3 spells CASSLGVWEVTGELFF. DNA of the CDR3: TGTGCCAGCAGCTTGGGAGTCTGGGAAGTCACCGGGGAGCTGTTTTTT.

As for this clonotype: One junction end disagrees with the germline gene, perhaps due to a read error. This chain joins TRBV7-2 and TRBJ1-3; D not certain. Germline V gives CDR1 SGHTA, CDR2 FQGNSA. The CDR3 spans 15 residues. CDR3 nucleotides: TGTGCCGGCAGCTTACGGGAGAGCTCTGGAAACACCATATATTTT. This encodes CAGSLRESSGNTIYF.

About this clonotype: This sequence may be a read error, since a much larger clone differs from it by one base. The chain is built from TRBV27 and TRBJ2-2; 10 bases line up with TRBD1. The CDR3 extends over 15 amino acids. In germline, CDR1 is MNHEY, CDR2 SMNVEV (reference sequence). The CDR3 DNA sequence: TGTGCCAGCAGTTCGGGACAGGGGCGGATCGGGGAGCCGTTTTTT. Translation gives CASSSGQGRIGEPFF.

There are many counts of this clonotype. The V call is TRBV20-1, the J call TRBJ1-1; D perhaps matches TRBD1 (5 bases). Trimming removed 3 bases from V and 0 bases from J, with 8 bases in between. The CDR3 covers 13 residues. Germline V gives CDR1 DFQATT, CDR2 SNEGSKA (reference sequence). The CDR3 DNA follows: TGCAGTGCTAGCAGGGAAATGAACACTGAAGCTTTCTTT. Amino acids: CSASREMNTEAFF.

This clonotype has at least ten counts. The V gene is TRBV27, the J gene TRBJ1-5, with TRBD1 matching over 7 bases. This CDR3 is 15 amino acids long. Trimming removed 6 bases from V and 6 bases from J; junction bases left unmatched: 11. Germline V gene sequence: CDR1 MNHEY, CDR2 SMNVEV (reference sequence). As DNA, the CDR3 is TGTGCCAGCAGCAATGGAGACAGGGTGGGTCAGCCCCAGCATTTT. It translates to CASSNGDRVGQPQHF.

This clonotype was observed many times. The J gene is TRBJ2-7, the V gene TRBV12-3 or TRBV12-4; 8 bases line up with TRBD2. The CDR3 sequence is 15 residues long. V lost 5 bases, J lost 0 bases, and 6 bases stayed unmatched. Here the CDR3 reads CASSPRGGLSYEQYF. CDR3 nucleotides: TGTGCCAGCAGTCCACGGGGGGGCCTCTCCTACGAGCAGTACTTC.

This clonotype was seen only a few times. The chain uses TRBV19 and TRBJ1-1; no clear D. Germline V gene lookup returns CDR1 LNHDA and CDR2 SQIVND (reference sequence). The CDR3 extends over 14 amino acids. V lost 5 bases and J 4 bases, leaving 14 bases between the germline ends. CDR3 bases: TGTGCCAGTAGTTCCCAAATACGGGGCACTGAAGCTTTCTTT. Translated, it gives CASSSQIRGTEAFF.